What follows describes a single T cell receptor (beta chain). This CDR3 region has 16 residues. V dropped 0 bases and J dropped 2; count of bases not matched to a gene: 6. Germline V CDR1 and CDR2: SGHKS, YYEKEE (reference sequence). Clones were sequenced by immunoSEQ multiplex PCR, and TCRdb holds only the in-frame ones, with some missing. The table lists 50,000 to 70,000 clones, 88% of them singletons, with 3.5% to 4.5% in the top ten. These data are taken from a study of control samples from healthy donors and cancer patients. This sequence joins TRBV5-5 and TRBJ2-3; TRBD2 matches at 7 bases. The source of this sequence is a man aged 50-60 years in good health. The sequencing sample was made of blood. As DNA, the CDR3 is TGTGCCAGCAGCTTGGGGTGGACTAGGTCCACAGATACGCAGTATTTT. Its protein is CASSLGWTRSTDTQYF. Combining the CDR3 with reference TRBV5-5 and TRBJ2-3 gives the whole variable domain DAGVTQSPTHLIKTRGQQVTLRCSPISGHKSVSWYQQVLGQGPQFIFQYYEKEERGRGNFPDRFSARQFPNYSSELNVNALLLGDSALYLCASSLGWTRSTDTQYFGPGTRLTVL.